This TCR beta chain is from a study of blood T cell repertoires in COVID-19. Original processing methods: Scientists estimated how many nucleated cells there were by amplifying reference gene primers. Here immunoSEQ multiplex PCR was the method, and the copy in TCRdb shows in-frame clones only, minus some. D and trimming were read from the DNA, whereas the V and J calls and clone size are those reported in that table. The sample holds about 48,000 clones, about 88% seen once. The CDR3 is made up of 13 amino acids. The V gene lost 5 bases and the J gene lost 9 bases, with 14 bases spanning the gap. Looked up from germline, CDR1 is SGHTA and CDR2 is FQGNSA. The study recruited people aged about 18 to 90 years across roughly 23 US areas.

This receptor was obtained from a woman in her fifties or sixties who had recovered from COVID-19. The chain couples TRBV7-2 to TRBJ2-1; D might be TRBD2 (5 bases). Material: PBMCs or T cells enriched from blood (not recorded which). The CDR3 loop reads CASSARRETEQFF. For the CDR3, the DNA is TGTGCCAGCAGCGCGCGTAGGGAGACTGAGCAGTTCTTC.